The 24 T cell receptor beta chains in this list originate from one sample, sequenced in a study of monozygotic twins with inflammatory bowel disease. With the 5' RACE reads reprocessed, TCRdb shows one record per CDR3 protein and no DNA. The sample is made up of about 330,000 distinct CDR3 sequences, and the top ten hold 2% to 2.5% of it. Source material: blood. The receptors here all came from a human donor with ulcerative colitis or Crohn's disease, or a healthy co-twin of an affected twin (not recorded which).

This chain uses TRBV5-1 with TRBJ2-1; TCRdb's assignment of TRBD2 cannot be checked, as there is no DNA. The germline V gene encodes CDR1 SGHRS and CDR2 YFSETQ. The CDR3 is 16 amino acids. The CDR3 region is CASSPGTSGRAYEQFF.

This chain joins TRBV2 and TRBJ2-6; the D call of TRBD1 rests on TCRdb alone, since no DNA is present to check it. The germline gives CDR1 SNHLY, CDR2 FYNNEI. This CDR3 has 14 residues. This chain's CDR3 is CATPREAGANVLTF.

V gene TRBV29-1 combines with J gene TRBJ2-2; there is no DNA to check the TCRdb D call of TRBD1. Germline-derived CDR1 and CDR2 are SQVTM and ANQGSEA. CDR3 size: 13 residues. CDR3 loop: CSVTDSLDGELFF.

The chain uses TRBV7-2 and TRBJ1-1. The CDR3 covers 15 residues. Looked up from germline, CDR1 is SGHTA and CDR2 is FQGNSA. This CDR3 reads CASSPQMLTNTEAFF.

The chain uses TRBV19 and TRBJ2-1; as DNA is missing, the TRBD2 call by TCRdb cannot be tested. Germline V CDR1 and CDR2: LNHDA, SQIVND (reference sequence). The CDR3 has 11 residues. CDR3 sequence reads: CASTRGGEQFF.

V is TRBV20-1 and J is TRBJ1-1; the D call of TRBD1 rests on TCRdb alone, since no DNA is present to check it. CDR1 DFQATT and CDR2 SNEGSKA come from the germline V gene (reference sequence). CDR3 length equals 16 residues. This CDR3 is CSGGTGTGDPNTEAFF.

The genes are TRBV20-1 and TRBJ2-3; TCRdb indicates TRBD1, and absent DNA this call remains unverified. The germline V gene has CDR1 DFQATT and CDR2 SNEGSKA (reference sequence). There are 16 residues in the CDR3. The CDR3 here is CSANDGGGTASDTQYF.

The J gene is TRBJ1-4, the V gene TRBV11-2; checking the TCRdb D call of TRBD1 is not possible without DNA. Germline values: CDR1 SGHAT, CDR2 FQNNGV. This CDR3 is 16 amino acids long. Here the CDR3 reads CPSSLRGGATNEKLFF. Drawing the rest from reference TRBV11-2 and TRBJ1-4, the complete variable domain is EAGVAQSPRYKIIEKRQSVAFWCNPISGHATLYWYQQILGQGPKLLIQFQNNGVVDDSQLPKDRFSAERLKGVDSTLKIQPAKLEDSAVYLCPSSLRGGATNEKLFFGSGTQLSVL.

This chain joins TRBV11-2 and TRBJ2-3; TCRdb returns TRBD1, unconfirmable since there is no DNA. Germline V lookup: CDR1 SGHAT, CDR2 FQNNGV. The CDR3 contains 16 residues. The CDR3 region is CASSLSKGGLTDTQYF.

V usage is TRBV20-1 and J usage is TRBJ1-4; the TCRdb call, TRBD1, lacks DNA for checking. CDR1 is DFQATT, CDR2 SNEGSKA, per germline (reference sequence). The CDR3 has 15 amino acids. CDR3 residues: CSARDQRGGNEKLFF.

The rearrangement links TRBV7-9 to TRBJ2-1; TCRdb lists TRBD1, though no DNA is available to test this call. The germline CDR1 and CDR2 sequences are SEHNR and FQNEAQ (reference sequence). The CDR3 runs to 15 residues. The chain's CDR3 is CASSPGTGNRNEQFF.

The V gene is TRBV5-1, the J gene TRBJ1-5. This CDR3 comprises 13 residues. The germline gives CDR1 SGHRS, CDR2 YFSETQ. The CDR3 sequence: CASSRDKNQPQHF.

The rearrangement links TRBV4-1 to TRBJ2-7; TCRdb names TRBD2, which stays unverified in the absence of DNA. The CDR3 contains 15 residues. From germline, CDR1 is MGHRA and CDR2 YSYEKL. The chain's CDR3 is CASSQRLAGAYEQYF.

The chain couples TRBV30 to TRBJ1-6; without DNA, the TCRdb call of TRBD1 cannot be checked. The CDR3 spans 14 residues. CDR1 is GTSNPN and CDR2 is SVGIG in the germline V gene (reference sequence). The CDR3 sequence: CAWTPGQGSSPLHF.

This chain uses TRBV19 with TRBJ2-1; checking the TCRdb D call of TRBD2 is not possible without DNA. The CDR3 extends over 15 amino acids. Germline V lookup: CDR1 LNHDA, CDR2 SQIVND (reference sequence). CDR3 sequence: CASRVLAGVTNEQFF.

J is TRBJ2-7 and V is TRBV7-2; the D call of TRBD2 rests on TCRdb alone, since no DNA is present to check it. The CDR3 loop spans 14 amino acids. The germline gives CDR1 SGHTA, CDR2 FQGNSA. CDR3 sequence: CASSSPGLAPEQYF.

The chain uses TRBV5-1 and TRBJ2-4; there is no DNA to check the TCRdb D call of TRBD1. The CDR3 consists of 12 residues. Germline CDR1 and CDR2: SGHRS and YFSETQ. CDR3 residues: CASSLAGQGWNF.

This chain links TRBV12-3 or TRBV12-4 with TRBJ1-1; TCRdb's assignment of TRBD1 cannot be checked, as there is no DNA. CDR3 size: 11 residues. The CDR3 loop is CASRQGGEAFF.

The V call is TRBV27, the J call TRBJ2-1; TCRdb picks TRBD2, but there is no DNA to check that call. Germline CDR1 MNHEY, CDR2 SMNVEV (reference sequence). The CDR3 runs 16 residues. CDR3 in amino acids: CTSRSSSASSYNEQFF.

The rearrangement joins TRBV7-2 to TRBJ2-1. The CDR3 contains 12 residues. From germline, CDR1 is SGHTA and CDR2 FQGNSA. CDR3 in amino acids: CASSLSHNEQFF.

The V and J genes are TRBV20-1 and TRBJ2-7; TCRdb picks TRBD2, but there is no DNA to check that call. The germline gives CDR1 DFQATT, CDR2 SNEGSKA (reference sequence). The CDR3 consists of 13 residues. The CDR3 reads CSARGLAGYEQYF.

CDR3 protein: CASSFLGEDDEQYF. The chain is built from TRBV27 and TRBJ2-7; TCRdb's D call, TRBD1, is unchecked because there is no DNA. This CDR3 spans 14 amino acids. Germline assignment: CDR1 MNHEY and CDR2 SMNVEV (reference sequence).

CDR3 sequence: CASSIGQGNSPLHF. The chain has TRBV12-3 or TRBV12-4 and TRBJ1-6; TCRdb designates TRBD1, a call that cannot be tested without DNA. CDR3 length: 14 amino acids.

The chain is built from TRBV20-1 and TRBJ2-3; TCRdb names TRBD2, which stays unverified in the absence of DNA. Looked up from germline, CDR1 is DFQATT and CDR2 is SNEGSKA (reference sequence). CDR3 length equals 15 residues. CDR3 amino acids: CSARASGWRTDTQYF.